This TCR beta chain was captured in a study of T cells in Graves' hyperthyroidism and ophthalmopathy. Study background: Peripheral blood was obtained at initial diagnosis, preceding any treatment. Whole-study results and caveats: Blood also showed most of the thyroid clonotypes that were expanded above 0.001.

Germline V gives CDR1 MDHEN, CDR2 SYDVKM. Trimming stripped 6 bases from V and 6 bases from J, with 18 bases between. The CDR3 is made up of 14 amino acids. The hyperthyroidism patients had all been newly diagnosed, and their disease duration was under 2 months. Their ages ranged from 18 to 65 years. The sample, blood from the first hyperthyroidism diagnosis, precedes any ophthalmopathy symptoms. Amplified regions were TCR beta CDR3 sequences from RNA transcripts. The HTBI primer set was used in a first-round RT-PCR of the TCR CDR3. TCRdb reprocessed the multiplex PCR reads with MiXCR, giving one entry per CDR3 protein. This sample has around 350,000 distinct CDR3 sequences, with approximately 15% found just once. In its sample, this clonotype was seen many times. Its antigen is unknown.

The receptor comes from a woman between 18 and 29 years old with Graves' hyperthyroidism that later progressed to Graves' ophthalmopathy. V and J are TRBV28 and TRBJ2-7; D is perhaps TRBD1 (6 bases). Sequencing was done on a sample of blood. The CDR3 reads CASSRDRLGGEQYF. CDR3 bases: TGTGCCAGCAGCCGAGACAGGCTTGGGGGCGAGCAGTACTTC.